One T cell receptor beta chain is described in this entry. In the PCR, 60 Vbeta and 13 Jbeta primers were used. Libraries were prepared by immunoSEQ multiplex PCR; TCRdb keeps only in-frame clonotypes and omits some of them. The sample lists more than 200,000 clones, over 75% occurring once. The data are from a study of cytomegalovirus exposure and HLA in healthy donors. V was pared by 0 bases and J by 4 bases, with 14 bases between. Germline V gene data show CDR1 as SEHNR and CDR2 as FQNEAQ (reference sequence). The CDR3 length is 16 residues. Material for sequencing was PBMCs. The TCR sequence derives from a male donor in good health and CMV-seronegative. The chain couples TRBV7-9 to TRBJ2-3, with D perhaps TRBD1 (6 bases). The CDR3 DNA sequence: TGTGCCAGCAGCTTAGCCCACAGGGATGGCGCAGATACGCAGTATTTT. Protein sequence: CASSLAHRDGADTQYF.